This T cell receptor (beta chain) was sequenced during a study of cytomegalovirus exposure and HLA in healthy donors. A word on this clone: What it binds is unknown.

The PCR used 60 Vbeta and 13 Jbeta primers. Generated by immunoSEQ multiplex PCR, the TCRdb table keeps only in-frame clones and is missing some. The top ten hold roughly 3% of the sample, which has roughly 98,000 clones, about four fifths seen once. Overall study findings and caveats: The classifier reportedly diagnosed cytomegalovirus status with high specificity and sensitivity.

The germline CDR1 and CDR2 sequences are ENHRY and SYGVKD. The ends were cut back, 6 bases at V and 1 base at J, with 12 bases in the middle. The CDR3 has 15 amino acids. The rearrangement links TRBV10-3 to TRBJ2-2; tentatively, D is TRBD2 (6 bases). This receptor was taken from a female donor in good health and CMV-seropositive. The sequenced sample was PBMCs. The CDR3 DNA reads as TGTGCCATCAGGCCGGGACTCGAGAACACCGGGGAGCTGTTTTTT. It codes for CAIRPGLENTGELFF.